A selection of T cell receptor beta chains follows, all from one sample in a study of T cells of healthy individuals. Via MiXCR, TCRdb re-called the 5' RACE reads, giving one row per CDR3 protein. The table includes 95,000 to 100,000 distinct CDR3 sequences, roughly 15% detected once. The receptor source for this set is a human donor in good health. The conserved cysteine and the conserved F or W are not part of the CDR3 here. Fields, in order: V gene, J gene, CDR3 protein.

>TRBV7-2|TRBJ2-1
ASSLVYKGEQF
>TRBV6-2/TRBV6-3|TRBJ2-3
ASTERAGSPDTQY
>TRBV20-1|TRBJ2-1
SALNPRTLSSYNEQF
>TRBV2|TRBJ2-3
ASSETGVFTDTQY
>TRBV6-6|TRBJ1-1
ATDGNTEAF
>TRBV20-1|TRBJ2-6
SARDRFSGANVLT
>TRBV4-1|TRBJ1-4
ASSLQSDSNEKLF
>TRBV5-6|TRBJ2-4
ASSPGVLAKNIQY
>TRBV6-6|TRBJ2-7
ASDRGEHYEQY
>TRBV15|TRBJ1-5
ATSSETGTVRNQPQH
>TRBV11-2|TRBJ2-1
ASSLIAYEQF
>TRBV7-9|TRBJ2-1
ASSPQDRASF
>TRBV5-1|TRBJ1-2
ASSLHRQGVRGYT
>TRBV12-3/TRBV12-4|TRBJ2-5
ASSFGGDQETQY
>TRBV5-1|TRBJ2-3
ASSLSLAQDTQY
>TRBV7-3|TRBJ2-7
ASSFGPEAYEQY
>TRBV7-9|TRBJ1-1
ASSLIDTEAF
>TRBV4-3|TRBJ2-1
ASSQDVAGGLYNEQF
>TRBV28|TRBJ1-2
ASSHNRGRSYT
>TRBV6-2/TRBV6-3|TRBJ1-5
ASSPTGEGGQPQH
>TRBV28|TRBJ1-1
ASSFWHRGMNTEAF
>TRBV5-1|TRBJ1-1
ATKDEPNTEAF
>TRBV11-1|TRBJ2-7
ASSFSASGGNEQY
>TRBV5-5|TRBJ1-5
ASSYTPTGSQPQH
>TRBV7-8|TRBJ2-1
ASSLDSDNEQF
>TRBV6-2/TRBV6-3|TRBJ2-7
ASSSIAGGRYEQY
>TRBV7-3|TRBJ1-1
ASSLPGQHDGNTEAF
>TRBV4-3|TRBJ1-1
ASSQDLNTEAF
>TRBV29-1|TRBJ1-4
SVLGTGTPGEKLF
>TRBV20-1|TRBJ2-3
SARDFVAFTDTQY
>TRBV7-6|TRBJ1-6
ASSLTRSRNSPLH
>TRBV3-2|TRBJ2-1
ASSLNRGRASREQF
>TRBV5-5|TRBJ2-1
ASSLVRDTYNEQF
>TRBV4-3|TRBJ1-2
ASSQDRGDGYT
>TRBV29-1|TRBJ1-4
SVAGGREKLF
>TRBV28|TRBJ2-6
ASSLSAGSGANVLT
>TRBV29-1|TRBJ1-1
SAVGAAGKEDTEAF
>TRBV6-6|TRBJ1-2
ASSYSLQDYT
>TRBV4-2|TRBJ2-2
ASSQDVQGHLSTGELF
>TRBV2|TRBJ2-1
ASSGLAGAGEQF
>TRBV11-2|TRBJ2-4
ASSLTGQKLAIQY
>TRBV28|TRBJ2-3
ASSSGNGDTQY
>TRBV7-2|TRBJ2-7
ASSLVYDSREQY
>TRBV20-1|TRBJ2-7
SARDARGKEQY
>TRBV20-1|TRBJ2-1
SAPSTSGQYNEQF
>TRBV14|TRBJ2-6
ASSQGRANVLT
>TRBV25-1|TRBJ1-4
ASARQGRSEKLF
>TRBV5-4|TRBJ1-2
ASSLATGGLYGYT
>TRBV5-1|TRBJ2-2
AFRESVTGELF
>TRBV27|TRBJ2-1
ASSSTAPDTLDEQF
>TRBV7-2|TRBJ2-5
ASSLDPGAETQY
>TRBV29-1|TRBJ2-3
SVRWVSSTDTQY
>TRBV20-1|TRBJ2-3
SASLGPYTQY
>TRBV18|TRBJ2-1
ASSPRPPARLF